The 9 T cell receptor beta chains below all came from one sample that was sequenced in a study of T cell repertoires in cytomegalovirus infection. TCRdb reprocessed the reads via MiXCR and lists one record per CDR3 protein. Here the sample spans some 680,000 distinct CDR3 sequences, 35% being singletons. Material: PBMCs. The receptors originated from a human donor in good health (CMV status not recorded). Some clones in this sample may be carry-over from other donors' samples.

This chain uses TRBV19 with TRBJ2-6, with D tentatively TRBD1 or TRBD2 (6 bases each). This CDR3 is built from 15 residues. The V gene's germline CDR1 is LNHDA and CDR2 SQIVND (reference sequence). V shed 6 bases and J shed 2 bases, with 11 bases lying between them. This CDR3 reads CASRWRGTGANVLTF. The CDR3 DNA reads as TGTGCCAGTAGATGGAGGGGGACTGGGGCCAACGTCCTGACTTTC.

This clonotype has more than one count but fewer than ten. CDR3 amino acids: CASTYRGVSNTGELFF. For the CDR3, the DNA is TGTGCCAGCACCTACCGAGGGGTGTCGAACACCGGGGAGCTGTTTTTT. V is TRBV6-6 and J is TRBJ2-2, with D perhaps given as TRBD1 or TRBD2 (5 bases each). Germline CDR1 MNHNY, CDR2 SVGAGI (reference sequence). Trimming stripped 7 bases from V and 0 bases from J, with 15 bases between. The CDR3 extends over 16 amino acids.

The V call is TRBV15, the J call TRBJ2-7; the D is unclear. The germline CDR1 and CDR2 sequences are LNHNV and YYDKDF (reference sequence). The CDR3 contains 14 residues. Trimming pared 1 base from V and 0 bases from J, leaving 7 bases between. The CDR3 region has the DNA TGTGCCACCAGCAGAGTGCCGAGCTCCTACGAGCAGTACTTC. It encodes CATSRVPSSYEQYF.

The rearrangement uses TRBV2 and TRBJ2-3; D gene uncertain. The germline gives CDR1 SNHLY, CDR2 FYNNEI. V was trimmed by 8 bases and J by 0 bases, leaving 12 bases between them. There are 14 residues in the CDR3. CDR3 nucleotides: TGTGCCAGCTTCGGCGTTTTTAGCACAGATACGCAGTATTTT. It is translated as CASFGVFSTDTQYF.

This clonotype was detected ten times or more. The chain carries TRBV5-1 and TRBJ2-1; 11 nucleotides line up with TRBD1. Germline trimming cut 9 bases from V and 1 base from J; bases unmatched to any gene: 15. Germline CDR1 SGHRS, CDR2 YFSETQ. The CDR3 is 18 amino acids. CDR3 sequence reads: CATRQDGQGAISYNEQFF. Written as DNA, the CDR3 is TGCGCCACCCGGCAGGATGGACAGGGGGCTATATCCTACAATGAGCAGTTCTTC.

This clonotype has a handful of counts. This chain links TRBV20-1 with TRBJ2-7; D is ambiguous. Trimming took off 6 bases at V and 3 bases at J, with 9 bases between the two ends. The germline CDR1 and CDR2 sequences are DFQATT and SNEGSKA (reference sequence). This CDR3 has 11 amino acids. CDR3 nucleotide sequence: TGCAGTGCGGCGGACGGCTACGAGCAGTACTTC. It codes for CSAADGYEQYF.

This chain connects TRBV4-1 to TRBJ1-1; D might be TRBD1 (5 bases). Looked up from germline, CDR1 is MGHRA and CDR2 is YSYEKL. The V and J ends lost 4 bases and 1 base respectively, with 13 bases between them. This CDR3 comprises 15 residues. The CDR3 DNA sequence: TGCGCCAGCAGCCCCGACGGGGGGGGGAACACTGAAGCTTTCTTT. Amino acids: CASSPDGGGNTEAFF.

This clonotype has a single count. This chain links TRBV10-3 with TRBJ2-7, with TRBD2 identical over 8 bases. Germline values: CDR1 ENHRY, CDR2 SYGVKD. The J segment lost 0 bases and the V segment lost 3 bases, leaving 10 bases of the junction unmatched. The CDR3 runs 17 residues. This chain's CDR3 is CAISDRLAGGSSYEQYF. The CDR3 nucleotides read TGTGCCATCAGTGATAGGTTGGCGGGAGGAAGCTCCTACGAGCAGTACTTC.

The chain recombines TRBV19 with TRBJ2-3; the match to TRBD2 covers 7 bases. V shed 3 bases, J shed 4 bases, and the junction held 7 bases outside the gene matches. The CDR3 sequence is 15 residues long. CDR1 is LNHDA, CDR2 SQIVND, per germline (reference sequence). CDR3 DNA sequence: TGTGCCAGTAGTATCGCGGGAGCTGGAGCAGATACGCAGTATTTT. Residues: CASSIAGAGADTQYF.